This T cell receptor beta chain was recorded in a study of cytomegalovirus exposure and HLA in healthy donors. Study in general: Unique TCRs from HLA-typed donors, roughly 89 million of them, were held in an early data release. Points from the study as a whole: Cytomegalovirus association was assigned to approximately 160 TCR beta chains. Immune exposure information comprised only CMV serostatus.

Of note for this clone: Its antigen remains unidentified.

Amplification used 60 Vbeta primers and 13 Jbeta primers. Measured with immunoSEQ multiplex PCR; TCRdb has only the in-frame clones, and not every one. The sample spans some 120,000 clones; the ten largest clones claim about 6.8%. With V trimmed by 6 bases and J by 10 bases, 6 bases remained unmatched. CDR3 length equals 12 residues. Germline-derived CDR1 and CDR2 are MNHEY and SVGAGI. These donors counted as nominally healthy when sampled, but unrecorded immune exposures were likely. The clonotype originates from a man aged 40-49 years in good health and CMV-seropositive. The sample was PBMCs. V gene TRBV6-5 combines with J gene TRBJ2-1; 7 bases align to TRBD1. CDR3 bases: TGTGCCAGCAGCTTGACAGGGAAGGAGCAGTTCTTC. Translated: CASSLTGKEQFF.